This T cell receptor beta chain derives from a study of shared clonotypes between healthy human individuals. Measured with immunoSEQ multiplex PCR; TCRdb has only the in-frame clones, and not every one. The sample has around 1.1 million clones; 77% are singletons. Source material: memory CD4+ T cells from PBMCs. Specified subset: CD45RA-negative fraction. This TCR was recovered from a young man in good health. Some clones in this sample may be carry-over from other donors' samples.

The CDR3 region is CASSEALPLNTEAFF. The CDR3 region has the DNA TGTGCCAGCAGTGAGGCGTTGCCACTGAACACTGAAGCTTTCTTT. The chain links TRBV6-1 to TRBJ1-1; unclear D gene. With 3 bases removed from V and 0 bases from J, the gap between germline ends came to 11 bases. This CDR3 has 15 residues. CDR1 is MNHNS, CDR2 SASEGT, per germline.